Shown below are 8 T cell receptor beta chains from a single sample sequenced in a study of shared clonotypes between healthy human individuals. TCRdb keeps only in-frame clones here, not all; method: immunoSEQ multiplex PCR. The sample yields hundreds of thousands of clones, 95% to 97% seen once. Sequences were obtained from naive CD4+ T cells sorted from blood. Subset noted: CD45RA+ positively selected. These receptors all stem from a young woman in good health.

This chain links TRBV27 with TRBJ2-3, with TRBD2 as a possible D gene (7 bases). The CDR3 sequence is 16 residues long. Germline CDR1 reads MNHEY; CDR2 reads SMNVEV (reference sequence). V was cut by 1 base and J by 0 bases, with 11 bases left in between. The CDR3 nucleotides are TGTGCCAGCAGTTTATTGGGGGGGCCTAGCACAGATACGCAGTATTTT. It encodes CASSLLGGPSTDTQYF.

This chain connects TRBV27 to TRBJ1-3, with a tentative D call TRBD1 (5 bases). The CDR3 sequence is 17 residues long. The V gene lost 2 bases and the J gene lost 8 bases, with 22 bases spanning the gap. CDR1 and CDR2 (germline): MNHEY, SMNVEV (reference sequence). The CDR3 is CASSLTWPGRAPDTIYF. CDR3 nucleotide sequence: TGTGCCAGCAGTTTAACTTGGCCAGGGAGGGCGCCGGACACCATATATTTT.

The V call is TRBV9, the J call TRBJ2-3; 9 bases fit TRBD2. The CDR3 contains 16 residues. Germline CDR1 is SGDLS and CDR2 is YYNGEE. V was pared by 3 bases and J by 4 bases, with 9 bases of the junction left unmatched. The CDR3 sequence is CASSALSGSGSDTQYF. The CDR3 DNA is TGTGCCAGCAGCGCTCTTAGCGGGAGCGGCTCAGATACGCAGTATTTT.

This clone was detected once. The chain is built from TRBV21-1 and TRBJ2-7; the table assigns TRBD2, which was not confirmed against the DNA. TRBV21-1 is classified as a pseudogene. The CDR3 consists of 17 residues. CDR3 nucleotides: TGTGCCAGCCCCTTGGGTCGGCTAGCGGGAGAATCGTCCGAGCAGTACTTC. Amino acid sequence: CASPLGRLAGESSEQYF.

The V gene is TRBV6-5, the J gene TRBJ2-1; possible D gene TRBD2, 6 bases. The CDR3 extends over 13 amino acids. CDR1 MNHEY and CDR2 SVGAGI come from the germline V gene. Trimming shortened V by 2 bases and J by 7 bases, and 9 bases separated the two germline ends. CDR3: CASSYRGGNEQFF. The CDR3, as DNA: TGTGCCAGCAGTTACCGTGGGGGGAATGAGCAGTTCTTC.

The rearrangement uses TRBV5-1 and TRBJ2-3; 11 bases are a match to TRBD2. V lost 0 bases to trimming and J lost 6 bases; unmatched junction nucleotides: 9. CDR3 length equals 17 residues. The germline CDR1 and CDR2 sequences are SGHRS and YFSETQ. The CDR3 spells CASSLAVLAGASDTQYF. CDR3 DNA sequence: TGCGCCAGCAGCTTGGCCGTACTAGCGGGAGCATCCGATACGCAGTATTTT.

About this clone itself: Other nucleotide sequences in the sample specify the same CDR3. The V and J genes are TRBV28 and TRBJ2-7; 9 bases agree with TRBD1. After removal of 8 bases from V and 2 bases from J, the junction contained 4 bases not matched to a gene. CDR1 and CDR2 from the germline V gene are MDHEN and SYDVKM. CDR3 length: 13 residues. The CDR3 DNA follows: TGTGCCAGCTCGGGACAGGGACCCTACGAGCAGTACTTC. Its protein product is CASSGQGPYEQYF. Drawing the rest from reference TRBV28 and TRBJ2-7, the complete variable domain is DVKVTQSSRYLVKRTGEKVFLECVQDMDHENMFWYRQDPGLGLRLIYFSYDVKMKEKGDIPEGYSVSREKKERFSLILESASTNQTSMYLCASSGQGPYEQYFGPGTRLTVT.

This chain joins TRBV7-9 and TRBJ1-1; D gene uncertain. V gave up 2 bases and J gave up 0 bases, with 10 bases separating them. Germline CDR1 SEHNR, CDR2 FQNEAQ (reference sequence). The CDR3 is 15 amino acids. CDR3 region: CASSLLDKMNTEAFF. CDR3 in DNA: TGTGCCAGCAGCTTATTAGACAAAATGAACACTGAAGCTTTCTTT. Full variable domain (missing parts from reference TRBV7-9 and TRBJ1-1): DTGVSQNPRHKITKRGQNVTFRCDPISEHNRLYWYRQTLGQGPEFLTYFQNEAQLEKSRLLSDRFSAERPKGSFSTLEIQRTEQGDSAMYLCASSLLDKMNTEAFFGQGTRLTVV.